Listed here are 29 T cell receptor beta chains from one sample, sequenced in a study of OX40 agonist ivuxolimab in advanced cancers. Measured with immunoSEQ multiplex PCR; TCRdb has only the in-frame clones, and not every one. This repertoire shows about 68,000 clones, 85% found once; its top ten account for about 0.66%. The sequencing here drew on CD4+ or CD8+ T cells sorted from blood, taken in a trial of the OX40 agonist ivuxolimab. The receptors originated from an adult with an advanced solid tumor such as melanoma, head and neck, liver or kidney cancer.

This clone was recorded a few times. The chain uses TRBV12-5 and TRBJ2-7, with 7 bases fitting TRBD2. Germline V CDR1 and CDR2: LGHNT, FRNRAP. The CDR3 length is 16 residues. J was trimmed by 4 bases and V by 1 base; bases with no gene match: 10. CDR3 DNA: TGTGCTAGTGGTTTGGGATTCATGGGGGGGGTATACGAGCAGTACTTC. Its translation is CASGLGFMGGVYEQYF.

This clone was found a few times. The genes are TRBV25-1 and TRBJ2-5; D is perhaps TRBD1 (5 bases). CDR1 and CDR2 (germline): MGHDK, SYGVNS. This CDR3 contains 15 residues. V lost 5 bases and J lost 2, with 15 bases in between. In DNA form, the CDR3 reads TGTGCCAGCAGTTTGGGCCTCCAGGGACAAGAGACCCAGTACTTC. Amino acid sequence: CASSLGLQGQETQYF.

The chain joins TRBV6-6 to TRBJ2-7, with D possibly matching TRBD1 (5 bases). Germline loops: CDR1 MNHNY, CDR2 SVGAGI (reference sequence). This CDR3 has 14 amino acids. Deletions cut 5 bases from V and 4 bases from J, with 15 bases between. CDR3 nucleotides: TGTGCCAGCAGTCAGACAGCGTCTAGTTACGAGCAGTACTTC. Translated, it gives CASSQTASSYEQYF.

The chain uses TRBV15 and TRBJ1-1; D might be TRBD1 (5 bases). This CDR3 comprises 14 residues. Per germline, CDR1 LNHNV and CDR2 YYDKDF (reference sequence). V shed 5 bases and J shed 1 base, with 11 bases lying between them. DNA of the CDR3: TGTGCCACCAGCGTGTCCAGGGCGAACACTGAAGCTTTCTTT. Translation gives CATSVSRANTEAFF. The variable domain in full, completed from reference TRBV15 and TRBJ1-1, reads DAMVIQNPRYQVTQFGKPVTLSCSQTLNHNVMYWYQQKSSQAPKLLFHYYDKDFNNEADTPDNFQSRRPNTSFCFLDIRSPGLGDTAMYLCATSVSRANTEAFFGQGTRLTVV.

The chain recombines TRBV9 with TRBJ2-1, with D perhaps TRBD2 (6 bases). Trimming cost V 0 bases and J 1 base, with 8 bases left between them. Germline CDR1 is SGDLS and CDR2 is YYNGEE. CDR3 length equals 15 residues. The CDR3: CASSVDAGSYNEQFF. The CDR3 DNA sequence: TGTGCCAGCAGCGTAGATGCGGGGTCCTACAATGAGCAGTTCTTC.

The rearrangement joins TRBV5-1 to TRBJ1-2; 10 bases agree with TRBD1. The CDR3 loop spans 13 amino acids. Germline CDR1 SGHRS, CDR2 YFSETQ. V was clipped by 5 bases and J by 4 bases; unmatched bases: 2. CDR3 DNA: TGCGCCAGCAGGTGGACAGGGGGCTATGGCTACACCTTC. Amino acids: CASRWTGGYGYTF.

In this sample, this clone turned up many times. Other DNA sequences in the same sample also yield this CDR3. V and J are TRBV27 and TRBJ2-2; 9 bases are a match to TRBD2. Germline values: CDR1 MNHEY, CDR2 SMNVEV (reference sequence). Trimming removed 0 bases from V and 6 bases from J; junction bases left unmatched: 2. The CDR3 loop spans 15 amino acids. CDR3 protein: CASSLSLAGPGELFF. CDR3 in DNA: TGTGCCAGCAGTTTATCCCTAGCGGGGCCCGGGGAGCTGTTTTTT.

The rearrangement links TRBV20-1 to TRBJ1-2; no firm D call. The germline V and J ends were trimmed by 6 bases and 4 bases, with 9 bases remaining between them. This CDR3 spans 11 amino acids. Germline V CDR1 and CDR2: DFQATT, SNEGSKA (reference sequence). CDR3 coding DNA: TGCAGTGCGGTGGGAACCTATGGCTACACCTTC. It yields the protein CSAVGTYGYTF.

The CDR3 is CASSLRGGIPYGYTF. The DNA for the CDR3 is TGCGCCAGCAGCTTACGTGGGGGGATCCCCTATGGCTACACCTTC. The chain carries TRBV5-1 and TRBJ1-2; D is perhaps TRBD1 (5 bases). V shed 2 bases and J shed 4 bases, with 15 bases lying between them. Germline assignment: CDR1 SGHRS and CDR2 YFSETQ. The CDR3 is made up of 15 amino acids.

This chain uses TRBV10-3 with TRBJ1-2; 7 nucleotides agree with TRBD1. The V gene end was trimmed by 10 bases and the J gene end by 4 bases; junction bases not matched to a gene: 12. There are 14 residues in the CDR3. Germline lookup yields CDR1 ENHRY and CDR2 SYGVKD. As DNA, the CDR3 is TGTGCCACCACAGGGGCTGTGGGGCTCTATGGCTACACCTTC. Its translation is CATTGAVGLYGYTF.

The chain employs TRBV4-2 and TRBJ2-7; D may be TRBD1 (5 bases). The CDR3 length is 14 residues. V was clipped by 1 base and J by 2 bases, with 9 bases between them. Germline V lookup: CDR1 LGHNA, CDR2 YNFKEQ. DNA for the CDR3: TGTGCCAGCAGCCAAGGTGACAGTACCTACGAGCAGTACTTC. This gives the protein CASSQGDSTYEQYF.

This chain links TRBV19 with TRBJ1-6; possibly TRBD1 for D (5 bases). The CDR3 contains 17 residues. In germline, CDR1 is LNHDA, CDR2 SQIVND (reference sequence). V was shortened by 5 bases and J by 0 bases, with 14 bases between the two germline ends. The CDR3 DNA sequence: TGTGCCAGTAGTGGGGACGGGAGGAGCTCCTATAATTCACCCCTCCACTTT. Its translation is CASSGDGRSSYNSPLHF.

The table lists this clone with a few counts. The rearrangement uses TRBV6-6 and TRBJ2-2, with 10 positions matching TRBD2. The CDR3 is made up of 14 amino acids. Per the germline V gene, CDR1 is MNHNY and CDR2 is SVGAGI (reference sequence). V was clipped by 10 bases and J by 3 bases; unmatched bases: 5. The CDR3 here is CATTSGVYTGELFF. The CDR3 coding sequence is TGTGCCACCACTAGCGGGGTTTACACCGGGGAGCTGTTTTTT.

The chain is built from TRBV9 and TRBJ2-1, with D possibly being TRBD1 (5 bases). The V end lost 4 bases, the J end lost 7 bases, and 18 bases lay between the germline ends. The germline V gene has CDR1 SGDLS and CDR2 YYNGEE. The CDR3 consists of 15 residues. The CDR3 sequence: CASSILSGQWNEQFF. The CDR3 DNA follows: TGTGCCAGCAGCATCCTTTCAGGGCAATGGAATGAGCAGTTCTTC.

This chain joins TRBV7-2 and TRBJ2-3; 9 nucleotides match TRBD2. The CDR3 is 17 residues long. V was clipped by 6 bases and J by 4 bases; unmatched bases: 14. Germline CDR1 reads SGHTA; CDR2 reads FQGNSA. The CDR3 nucleotides read TGTGCCAGCAGTCAGACTAGCGGTCCCCTCCGCGCAGATACGCAGTATTTT. This translates into CASSQTSGPLRADTQYF.

The chain is built from TRBV5-5 and TRBJ1-2; maybe TRBD1 (5 bases). V was shortened by 3 bases and J by 2 bases, with 8 bases between the two germline ends. This CDR3 comprises 13 residues. Germline values: CDR1 SGHKS, CDR2 YYEKEE (reference sequence). The CDR3 protein is CASSSQANYGYTF. For the CDR3, the DNA is TGTGCCAGCAGCTCACAGGCGAACTATGGCTACACCTTC.

The rearrangement links TRBV7-2 to TRBJ2-7; 7 bases are a match to TRBD1. CDR1 is SGHTA and CDR2 is FQGNSA in the germline V gene. The CDR3 is 13 amino acids. Trimming removed 5 bases from V and 4 bases from J; junction bases left unmatched: 5. The CDR3, as DNA: TGTGCCAGCAGCGCCTACAGGGGTTACGAGCAGTACTTC. It encodes CASSAYRGYEQYF.

This chain joins TRBV4-3 and TRBJ2-3; maybe TRBD2 (5 bases). The germline gives CDR1 LGHNA, CDR2 YSLEER. The CDR3 covers 15 residues. V lost 0 bases and J lost 0, with 7 bases in between. The CDR3 loop reads CASSQDGVSTDTQYF. CDR3 nucleotides: TGCGCCAGCAGCCAAGACGGGGTTAGCACAGATACGCAGTATTTT.

The sample holds one count of this clone. The V and J genes are TRBV5-6 and TRBJ1-3; D may be TRBD1 (6 bases). The CDR3 covers 16 residues. CDR1 is SGHDT and CDR2 is YYEEEE in the germline V gene. Trimming pared 2 bases from V and 0 bases from J, leaving 12 bases between. CDR3: CASSFRGRPSGNTIYF. The CDR3 coding sequence is TGTGCCAGCAGCTTCAGGGGACGGCCCTCTGGAAACACCATATATTTT. The full variable domain, its missing parts supplied by reference TRBV5-6 and TRBJ1-3, is DAGVTQSPTHLIKTRGQQVTLRCSPKSGHDTVSWYQQALGQGPQFIFQYYEEEERQRGNFPDRFSGHQFPNYSSELNVNALLLGDSALYLCASSFRGRPSGNTIYFGEGSWLTVV.

CDR3 sequence: CASSQTGPGETQYF. The CDR3 region has the DNA TGTGCCAGCAGCCAGACAGGGCCCGGAGAGACCCAGTACTTC. This chain joins TRBV7-2 and TRBJ2-5; 7 nucleotides agree with TRBD1. From germline, CDR1 is SGHTA and CDR2 FQGNSA. The CDR3 has 14 residues. Trimming at V came to 5 bases and at J to 4 bases, leaving 7 bases not matched to a gene.

The V and J genes are TRBV19 and TRBJ2-6; TRBD1 is a possible D gene (6 bases). The ends were cut back, 6 bases at V and 3 bases at J, with 12 bases in the middle. The CDR3 is 15 residues long. CDR1 LNHDA and CDR2 SQIVND come from the germline V gene (reference sequence). The CDR3 DNA reads TGTGCCAGTAGAACAGGGAGCTTTGGGGCCAACGTCCTGACTTTC. It codes for CASRTGSFGANVLTF.

The V call is TRBV6-1, the J call TRBJ2-2; 9 bases align to TRBD1. CDR3 length: 15 amino acids. CDR1 is MNHNS, CDR2 SASEGT, per germline. The V gene end was trimmed by 1 base and the J gene end by 6 bases; junction bases not matched to a gene: 3. The CDR3 loop reads CASSEDWTGAGELFF. CDR3 bases: TGTGCCAGCAGTGAAGATTGGACAGGGGCCGGGGAGCTGTTTTTT.

The chain uses TRBV19 and TRBJ2-7; TRBD1 agrees at 9 bases. Trimming removed 7 bases from V and 3 bases from J; junction bases left unmatched: 4. Per the germline V gene, CDR1 is LNHDA and CDR2 is SQIVND (reference sequence). The CDR3 sequence is 13 residues long. In nucleotides, the CDR3 is TGTGCCAGTACAGGACAGGGGCGCTACGAGCAGTACTTC. Translation: CASTGQGRYEQYF.

The V call is TRBV6-6, the J call TRBJ1-1; D not resolved. The V gene lost 10 bases and the J gene lost 4 bases, with 16 bases spanning the gap. The CDR3 length is 13 residues. Germline CDR1 reads MNHNY; CDR2 reads SVGAGI (reference sequence). CDR3 bases: TGTGCCACCCACCACGGGGTGGCCACTGAAGCTTTCTTT. This sequence encodes CATHHGVATEAFF.

V is TRBV5-7 and J is TRBJ2-3; D is perhaps TRBD1 (5 bases). TRBV5-7 is designated an ORF whose function remains uncertain. V dropped 0 bases and J dropped 2 bases, with 10 bases sitting between them. CDR3 length equals 15 residues. The DNA for the CDR3 is TGTGCCAGCAGCTTGGCAGGGTCTTTCACAGATACGCAGTATTTT. Residues: CASSLAGSFTDTQYF.

A single count supports this clone. The chain uses TRBV27 and TRBJ1-1; 8 bases are a match to TRBD1. V dropped 3 bases and J dropped 5; count of bases not matched to a gene: 5. CDR1 is MNHEY, CDR2 SMNVEV, per germline (reference sequence). This CDR3 region has 14 residues. CDR3: CASSFFGQGTEAFF. The DNA of the CDR3 is TGTGCCAGCAGTTTTTTCGGACAGGGAACTGAAGCTTTCTTT.

The V gene is TRBV7-2, the J gene TRBJ1-2; D unresolved. Trimming stripped 3 bases from V and 4 bases from J, with 9 bases between. Germline V gene data show CDR1 as SGHTA and CDR2 as FQGNSA. There are 13 residues in the CDR3. CDR3 region: CASSFGVGYGYTF. CDR3 coding DNA: TGTGCCAGCAGCTTTGGGGTTGGCTATGGCTACACCTTC.

This sequence joins TRBV6-5 and TRBJ1-2, with 8 nucleotides matching TRBD1. The CDR3 consists of 13 residues. Trimming at V came to 2 bases and at J to 8 bases, leaving 4 bases not matched to a gene. Germline CDR1 MNHEY, CDR2 SVGAGI. CDR3 sequence (DNA): TGTGCCAGCAGTTACACGGGACAGGTGGGCTACACCTTC. Protein: CASSYTGQVGYTF.

J is TRBJ1-6 and V is TRBV7-2; no firm D call. The CDR3 totals 14 residues. CDR1 and CDR2 from the germline V gene are SGHTA and FQGNSA. Trimming cost V 5 bases and J 6 bases, with 11 bases left between them. The CDR3 spells CASSTQGSNSPLHF. CDR3 DNA sequence: TGTGCCAGCAGCACCCAAGGCAGTAATTCACCCCTCCACTTT.